The present TCR beta chain was sequenced within a study of CD8+ T cells in alopecia areata. Findings and limits, study-wide: Possibly as an HLA-related effect, TCR sharing across patients appeared less clear than in mice. Tofacitinib significantly lowered scalp clonality and expanded CD8+ clones among the top 100.

Regarding treatment: oral pan-JAK inhibitor, 5-10 mg twice daily. Patients with alopecia areata provided lesional scalp punch biopsies as well as peripheral blood. Trimming removed 5 bases from V and 7 bases from J; junction bases left unmatched: 15. The germline CDR1 and CDR2 sequences are LNHNV and YYDKDF (reference sequence). The CDR3 extends over 17 amino acids. Turning to this clone: The antigen is undetermined.

Investigators isolated RNA and reverse transcribed it into cDNA to act as the sequencing template. The method was immunoSEQ multiplex PCR; TCRdb's version includes in-frame clones alone and lacks a portion of them. The table shows some 170,000 clones, with about 48% occurring only once. This chain uses TRBV15 with TRBJ2-1, with 9 nucleotides matching TRBD2. This sequence originates from a human donor with alopecia areata. The sample here was CD8+ T cells sorted from blood, taken at week 24, from a patient treated with tofacitinib. The CDR3 coding sequence is TGTGCCACCAGCTCCAGCCGTTTGGGGACTAGCACAAATGAGCAGTTCTTC. This codes for CATSSSRLGTSTNEQFF.